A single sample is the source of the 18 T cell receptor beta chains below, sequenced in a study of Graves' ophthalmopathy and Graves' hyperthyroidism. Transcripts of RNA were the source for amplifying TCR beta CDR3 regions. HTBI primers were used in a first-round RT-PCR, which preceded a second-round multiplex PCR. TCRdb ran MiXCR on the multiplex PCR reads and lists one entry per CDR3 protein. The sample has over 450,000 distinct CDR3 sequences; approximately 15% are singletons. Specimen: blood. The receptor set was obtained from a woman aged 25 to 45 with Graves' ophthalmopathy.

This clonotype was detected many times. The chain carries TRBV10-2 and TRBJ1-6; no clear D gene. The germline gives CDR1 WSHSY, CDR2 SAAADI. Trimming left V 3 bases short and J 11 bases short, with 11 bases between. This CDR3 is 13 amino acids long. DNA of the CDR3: TGCGCCAGCAGTGACCACGATGGAGCACCCCTCCACTTT. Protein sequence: CASSDHDGAPLHF.

The CDR3 loop reads CASSWTGLGETQYF. As DNA, the CDR3 is TGTGCCAGCAGCTGGACAGGGTTAGGGGAGACCCAGTACTTC. The J gene is TRBJ2-5, the V gene TRBV5-4, with 8 bases identical to TRBD1. CDR1 and CDR2 (germline): SGHNT, YYREEE (reference sequence). With 3 bases clipped from V and 5 bases from J, the junction kept 6 bases outside the gene matches. There are 14 residues in the CDR3.

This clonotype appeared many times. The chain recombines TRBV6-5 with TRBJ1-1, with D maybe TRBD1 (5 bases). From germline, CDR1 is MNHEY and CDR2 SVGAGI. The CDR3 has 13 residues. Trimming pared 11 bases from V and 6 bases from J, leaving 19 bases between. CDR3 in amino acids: CAGGTVWGSEAFF. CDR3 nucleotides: TGTGCCGGGGGGACGGTTTGGGGGTCTGAAGCTTTCTTT.

CDR3 nucleotide sequence: TGTGCCAGCAGGTGGACAGGGGGCGCGGATGGCTACACCTTC. It encodes CASRWTGGADGYTF. V and J are TRBV12-3 or TRBV12-4 and TRBJ1-2, with TRBD1 matching 11 bases. The length of the CDR3 is 14 residues. The V and J ends lost 6 bases and 6 bases, in that order; junction bases with no gene match: 6.

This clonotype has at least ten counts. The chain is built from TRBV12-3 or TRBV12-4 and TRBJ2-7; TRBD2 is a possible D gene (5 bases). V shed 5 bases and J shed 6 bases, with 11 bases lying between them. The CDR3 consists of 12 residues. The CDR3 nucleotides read TGTGCCAGCAGTCCACGAGGGTTCGAGCAGTACTTC. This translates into CASSPRGFEQYF.

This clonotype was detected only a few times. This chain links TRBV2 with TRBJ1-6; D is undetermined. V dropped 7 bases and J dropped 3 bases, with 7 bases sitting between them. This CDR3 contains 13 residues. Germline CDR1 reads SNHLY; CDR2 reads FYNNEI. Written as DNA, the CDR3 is TGTGCCAGCAAGGCAGACTATAATTCACCCCTCCACTTT. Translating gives CASKADYNSPLHF.

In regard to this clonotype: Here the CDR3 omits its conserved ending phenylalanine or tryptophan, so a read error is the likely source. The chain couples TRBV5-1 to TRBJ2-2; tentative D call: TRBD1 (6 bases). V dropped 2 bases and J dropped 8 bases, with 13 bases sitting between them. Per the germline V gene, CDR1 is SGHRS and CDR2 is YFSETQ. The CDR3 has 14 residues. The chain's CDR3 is CASSFTGSVGELFV. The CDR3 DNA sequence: TGCGCCAGCAGCTTCACAGGGTCTGTGGGGGAGCTGTTTGTT.

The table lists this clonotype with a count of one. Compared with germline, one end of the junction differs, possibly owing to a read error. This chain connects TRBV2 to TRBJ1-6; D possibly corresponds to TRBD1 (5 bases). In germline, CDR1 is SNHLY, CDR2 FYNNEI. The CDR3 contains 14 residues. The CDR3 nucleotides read TGCGCCAGCAAGGGGAGCTCCTATAATTCACCCCTCCACTTT. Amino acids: CASKGSSYNSPLHF.

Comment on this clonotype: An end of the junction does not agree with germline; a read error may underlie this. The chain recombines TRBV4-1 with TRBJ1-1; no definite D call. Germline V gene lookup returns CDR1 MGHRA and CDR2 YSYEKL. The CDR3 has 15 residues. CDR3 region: CASSQEAARITESFF. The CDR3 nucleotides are TGCGCCAGCAGCCAAGAAGCGGCTAGGATCACTGAATCTTTCTTT.

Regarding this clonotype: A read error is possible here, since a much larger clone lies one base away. This CDR3 reads CASSAGLLIYGYTF. Here the CDR3 DNA reads TGTGCCAGCAGTGCGGGACTCCTAATCTATGGCTACACCTTC. This sequence joins TRBV12-3 or TRBV12-4 and TRBJ1-2; TRBD1 is a possible D gene (5 bases). The CDR3 consists of 14 residues. V was cut by 5 bases and J by 4 bases, with 14 bases left in between.

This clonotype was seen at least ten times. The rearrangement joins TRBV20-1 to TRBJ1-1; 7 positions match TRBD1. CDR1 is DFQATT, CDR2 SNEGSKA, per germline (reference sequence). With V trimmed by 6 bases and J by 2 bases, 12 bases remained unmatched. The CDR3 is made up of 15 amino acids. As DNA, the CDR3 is TGCAGTGCCCTGAACCCCGGGACAGTCAACACTGAAGCTTTCTTT. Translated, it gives CSALNPGTVNTEAFF.

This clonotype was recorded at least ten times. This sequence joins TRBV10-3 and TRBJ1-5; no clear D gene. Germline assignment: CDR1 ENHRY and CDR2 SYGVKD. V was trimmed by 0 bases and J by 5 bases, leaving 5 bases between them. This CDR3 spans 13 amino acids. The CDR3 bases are TGTGCCATCAGTGAGTCGGATTATCAGCCCCAGCATTTT. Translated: CAISESDYQPQHF.

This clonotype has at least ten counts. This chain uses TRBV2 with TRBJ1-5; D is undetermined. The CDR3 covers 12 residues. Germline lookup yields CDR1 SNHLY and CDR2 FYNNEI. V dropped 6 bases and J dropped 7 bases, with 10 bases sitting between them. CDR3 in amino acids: CASRGGRQPQHF. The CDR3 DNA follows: TGTGCCAGCAGAGGAGGTCGGCAGCCCCAGCATTTT.

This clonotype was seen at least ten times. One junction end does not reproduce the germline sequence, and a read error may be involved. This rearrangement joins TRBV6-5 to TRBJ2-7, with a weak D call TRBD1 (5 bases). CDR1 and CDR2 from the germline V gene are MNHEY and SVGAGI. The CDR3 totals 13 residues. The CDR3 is CASSDSGRVEQYF. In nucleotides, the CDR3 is TGTGCCAGCAGTGACTCCGGCAGGGTGGAGCAGTACTTC.

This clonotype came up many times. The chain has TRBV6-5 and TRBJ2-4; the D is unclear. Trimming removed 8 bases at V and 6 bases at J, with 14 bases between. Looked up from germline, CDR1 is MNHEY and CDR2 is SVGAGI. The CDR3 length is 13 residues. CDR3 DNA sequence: TGTGCCAGCTGCCAGTCCTGGGTAAACATTCAGTACTTC. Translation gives CASCQSWVNIQYF.

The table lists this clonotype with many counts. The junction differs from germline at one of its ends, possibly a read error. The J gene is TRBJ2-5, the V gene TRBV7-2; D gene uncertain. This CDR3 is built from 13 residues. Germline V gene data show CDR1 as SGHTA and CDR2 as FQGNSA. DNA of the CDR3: TGTGCTAGCAGCTTTGGCAGCCAAGAGACCCAGTACTTC. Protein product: CASSFGSQETQYF.

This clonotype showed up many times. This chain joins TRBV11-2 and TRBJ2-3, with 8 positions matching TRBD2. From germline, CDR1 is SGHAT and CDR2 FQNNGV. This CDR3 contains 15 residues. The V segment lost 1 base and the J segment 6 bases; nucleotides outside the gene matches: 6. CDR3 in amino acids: CASSLGAGALDTQYF. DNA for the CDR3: TGTGCCAGCAGCTTAGGAGCGGGGGCCCTTGATACGCAGTATTTT.

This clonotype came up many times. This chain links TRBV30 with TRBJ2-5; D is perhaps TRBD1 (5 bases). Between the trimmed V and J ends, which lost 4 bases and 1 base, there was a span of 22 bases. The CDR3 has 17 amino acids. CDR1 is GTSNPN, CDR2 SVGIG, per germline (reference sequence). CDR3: CAWTIPLRQRLQETQYF. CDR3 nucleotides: TGTGCCTGGACTATTCCCCTAAGACAGCGTCTCCAAGAGACCCAGTACTTC.